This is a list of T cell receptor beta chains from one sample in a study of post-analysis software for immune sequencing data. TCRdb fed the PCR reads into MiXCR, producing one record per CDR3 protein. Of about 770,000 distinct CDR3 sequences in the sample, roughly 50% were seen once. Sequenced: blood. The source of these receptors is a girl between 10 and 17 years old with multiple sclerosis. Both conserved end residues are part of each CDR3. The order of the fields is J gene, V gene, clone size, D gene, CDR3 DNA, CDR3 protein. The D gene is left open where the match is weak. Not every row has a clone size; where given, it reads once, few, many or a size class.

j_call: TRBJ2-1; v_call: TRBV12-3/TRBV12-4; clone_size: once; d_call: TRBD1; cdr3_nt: TGTGCCAGCAGTCCTCAGGGACAGGCGAACAATGAGCAGTTCTTC; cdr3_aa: CASSPQGQANNEQFF
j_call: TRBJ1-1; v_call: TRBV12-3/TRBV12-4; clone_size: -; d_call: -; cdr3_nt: TGTGCCAGCAGGGCAGTCACTGAAGCTTTCTTT; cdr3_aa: CASRAVTEAFF
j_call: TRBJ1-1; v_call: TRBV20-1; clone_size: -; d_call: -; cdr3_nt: TGCAGTGCCATGACTCCAGGGGCGAACACTGAAGCTTTCTTT; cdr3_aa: CSAMTPGANTEAFF
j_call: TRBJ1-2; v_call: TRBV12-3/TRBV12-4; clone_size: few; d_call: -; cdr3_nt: TGTGCCAGCAGATATAATCAGGGAGGGAACTATGGCTACACCTTC; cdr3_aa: CASRYNQGGNYGYTF
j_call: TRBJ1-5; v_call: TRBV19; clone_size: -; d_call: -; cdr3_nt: TGTGCCAGTAGAAACAGGGTTGGAGTCAATCAGCCCCAGCATTTT; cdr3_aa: CASRNRVGVNQPQHF
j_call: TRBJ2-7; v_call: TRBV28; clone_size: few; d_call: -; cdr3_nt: TGTGCCAGCAGTCGGGCCAGGAGCTCCTACGAGCAGTACTTC; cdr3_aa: CASSRARSSYEQYF
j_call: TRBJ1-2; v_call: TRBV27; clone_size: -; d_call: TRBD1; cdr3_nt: TGTGCCAGCAGTTCGTGGCAGGGGGTCCATAACTATGGCTACACCTTC; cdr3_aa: CASSSWQGVHNYGYTF
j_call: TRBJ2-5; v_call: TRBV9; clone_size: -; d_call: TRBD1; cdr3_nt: TGTGCCAGCAGCGTAGACCCTCCCGGGACAGTCCAAGAGACCCAGTACTTC; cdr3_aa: CASSVDPPGTVQETQYF
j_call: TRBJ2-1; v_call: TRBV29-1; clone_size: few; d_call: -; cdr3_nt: TGCAGCGCCGAAGGGACCAATGAGGGGCATGAGCAGTTCTTC; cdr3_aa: CSAEGTNEGHEQFF
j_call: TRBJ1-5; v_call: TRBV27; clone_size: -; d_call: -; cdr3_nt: TGTGCCAGCAGCACGGGTGGCCAGCCCCAGCATTTT; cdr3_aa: CASSTGGQPQHF
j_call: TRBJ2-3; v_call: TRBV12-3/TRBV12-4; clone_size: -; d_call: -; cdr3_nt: TGTGCCAGCAGCTCTTTTTGGCAGGGCCACGATACGCAGTATTTT; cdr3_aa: CASSSFWQGHDTQYF
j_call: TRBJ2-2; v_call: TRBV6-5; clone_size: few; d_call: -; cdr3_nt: TGTGCCAGCAGTTACGCGGGCGGAGGTACCGGGGAGCTGTTTTTT; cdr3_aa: CASSYAGGGTGELFF
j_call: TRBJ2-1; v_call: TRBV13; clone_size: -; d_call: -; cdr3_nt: TGTGCCAGCAGCCTTACACGCGGTCATGAGCAGTTCTTC; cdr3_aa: CASSLTRGHEQFF
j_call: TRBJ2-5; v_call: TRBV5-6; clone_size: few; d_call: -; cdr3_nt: TGTGCCAGCAGCTTAAGGCCAAACCCAGCTTCAGAAGAGACCCAGTACTTC; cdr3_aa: CASSLRPNPASEETQYF
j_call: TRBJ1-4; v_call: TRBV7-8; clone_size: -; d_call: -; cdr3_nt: TGTGCCAGCAGCCAGAGGGCGGCGAGGGAGACTAATGAAAAACTGTTTTTT; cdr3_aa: CASSQRAARETNEKLFF
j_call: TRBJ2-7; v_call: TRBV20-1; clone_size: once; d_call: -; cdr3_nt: TGCAGTGCTAGCCTCGCCGGGGAGTTTATGTACGAGCAGTACTTC; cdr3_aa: CSASLAGEFMYEQYF
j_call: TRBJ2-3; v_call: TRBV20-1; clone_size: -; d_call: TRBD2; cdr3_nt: TGCAGTGCGCAATCCGGGGGGCTAGCGGGAGATACGCAGTATTTT; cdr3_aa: CSAQSGGLAGDTQYF
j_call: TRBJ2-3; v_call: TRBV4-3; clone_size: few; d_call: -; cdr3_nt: TGCGCCAGCAGCCAAGATGGGGCTAGCGAATACACAGATACGCAGTATTTT; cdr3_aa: CASSQDGASEYTDTQYF
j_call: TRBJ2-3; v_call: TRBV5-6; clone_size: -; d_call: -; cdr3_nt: TGTGCCAGCAGCGGTGAGGGGGGGGGAGGCCTGAGCACAGATACGCAGTATTTT; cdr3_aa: CASSGEGGGGLSTDTQYF
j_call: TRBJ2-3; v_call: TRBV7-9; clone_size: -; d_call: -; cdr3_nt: TGTGCCAGCAGCTCCACTTTAACGGCAGATACGCAGTATTTT; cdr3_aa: CASSSTLTADTQYF
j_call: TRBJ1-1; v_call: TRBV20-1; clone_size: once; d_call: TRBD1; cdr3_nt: TGCAGTGCTAGAGACCCAAACAGGGGGGGCTACACTGAAGCTTTCTTT; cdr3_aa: CSARDPNRGGYTEAFF
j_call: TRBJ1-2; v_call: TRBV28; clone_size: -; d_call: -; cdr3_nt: TGTGCCAGCAGCAACGGAACAGGGCCTAACTATGGCTACACCTTC; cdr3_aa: CASSNGTGPNYGYTF
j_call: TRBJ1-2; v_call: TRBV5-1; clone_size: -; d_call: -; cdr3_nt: TGCGCCAGCACATTCGGTCCCCCAGCAGAACCCTATGGCTACACCTTC; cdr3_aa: CASTFGPPAEPYGYTF
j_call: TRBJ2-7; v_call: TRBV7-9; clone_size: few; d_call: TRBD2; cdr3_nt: TGTGCCAGCAGCCCAGAGCGGGGTGGCCCCGCACAATACGAGCAGTACTTC; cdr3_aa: CASSPERGGPAQYEQYF
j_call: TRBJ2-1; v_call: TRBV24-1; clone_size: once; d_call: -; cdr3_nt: TGTGCCACCAGTGGGGACCCTGGGGGAGTGACTCCCAATGAGCAGTTCTTC; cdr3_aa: CATSGDPGGVTPNEQFF
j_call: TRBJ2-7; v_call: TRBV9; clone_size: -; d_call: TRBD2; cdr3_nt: TGTGCCAGCAGCCCCGAGGGGACTAGGTCCTCCTACGAGCAGTACTTC; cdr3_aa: CASSPEGTRSSYEQYF
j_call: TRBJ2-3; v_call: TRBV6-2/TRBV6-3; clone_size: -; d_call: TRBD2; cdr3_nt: TGTGCCAGCAGTTACTCGGGGCTAGCGGGAACGCAGGATACGCAGTATTTT; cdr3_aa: CASSYSGLAGTQDTQYF
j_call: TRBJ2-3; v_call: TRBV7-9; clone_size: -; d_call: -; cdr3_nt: TGTGCCAGCAGCTTCGACAACGAAGATACGCAGTATTTT; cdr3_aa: CASSFDNEDTQYF
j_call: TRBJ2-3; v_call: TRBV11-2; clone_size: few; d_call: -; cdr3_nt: TGTGCCAGCAGCCAGAAAACAGATACGCAGTATTTT; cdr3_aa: CASSQKTDTQYF
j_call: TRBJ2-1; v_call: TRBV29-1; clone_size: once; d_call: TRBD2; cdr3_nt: TGCAGCGTTGACCTAGCGGGGTGCAATGAGCAGTTCTTC; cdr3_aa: CSVDLAGCNEQFF
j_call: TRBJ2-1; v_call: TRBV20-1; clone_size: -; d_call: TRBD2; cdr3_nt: TGCAGTGCTAGCTCTAGCGGCAATGAGCAGTTCTTC; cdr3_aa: CSASSSGNEQFF
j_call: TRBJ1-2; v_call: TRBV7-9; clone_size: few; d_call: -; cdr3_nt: TGTGCCAGCAGCCCCCTCGGGGGAGGCTACACCTTC; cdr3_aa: CASSPLGGGYTF
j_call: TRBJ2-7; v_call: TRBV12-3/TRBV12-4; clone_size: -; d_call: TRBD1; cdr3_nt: TGTGCCAGCAGTGCCCCACCGGGACAGGGAACCTACGAGCAGTACTTC; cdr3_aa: CASSAPPGQGTYEQYF
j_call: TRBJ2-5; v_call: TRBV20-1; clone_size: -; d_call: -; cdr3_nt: TGCAGTGCTAGAGACCCAGGGTCCGGGAACTACGGGCAGTACTTC; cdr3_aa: CSARDPGSGNYGQYF
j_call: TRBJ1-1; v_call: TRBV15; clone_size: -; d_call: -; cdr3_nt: TGTGCCACCAGTAGGCGGGGTGGTGAAGCTTTCTTT; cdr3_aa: CATSRRGGEAFF
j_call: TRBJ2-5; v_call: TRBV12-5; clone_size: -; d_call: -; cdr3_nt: TGTGCTAGTGGTTTTTCCCAAGAGACCCAGTACTTC; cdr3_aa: CASGFSQETQYF
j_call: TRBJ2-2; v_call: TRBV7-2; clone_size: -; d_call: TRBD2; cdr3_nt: TGTGCCAGCAGCTCACGACTAGCGGGGATCGGGGAGCTGTTTTTT; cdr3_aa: CASSSRLAGIGELFF
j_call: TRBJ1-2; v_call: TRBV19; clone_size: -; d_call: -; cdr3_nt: TGTGCCGTGCAGGAGACGGCGTCTAACTATGGCTACACCTTC; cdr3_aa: CAVQETASNYGYTF
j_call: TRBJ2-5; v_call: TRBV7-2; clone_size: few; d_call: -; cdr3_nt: TGTGCCAGCAGCTTAAAAGTAACAGGGTCAGAGCAGTACTTC; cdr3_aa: CASSLKVTGSEQYF
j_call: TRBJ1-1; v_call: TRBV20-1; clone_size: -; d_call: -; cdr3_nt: TGCAGTGCTAGCATGCCACTCGAAGCTTTCTTT; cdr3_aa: CSASMPLEAFF
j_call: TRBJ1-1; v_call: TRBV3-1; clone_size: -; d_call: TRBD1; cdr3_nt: TGTGCCAGCAGCCAGAGCAGACAGGGTACTGAAGCTTTCTTT; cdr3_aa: CASSQSRQGTEAFF
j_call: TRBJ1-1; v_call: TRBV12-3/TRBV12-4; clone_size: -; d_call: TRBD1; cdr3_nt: TGTGCCAGCAGATTCCCAGGGGGGCAGAACACTGAAGCTTTCTTT; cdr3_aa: CASRFPGGQNTEAFF
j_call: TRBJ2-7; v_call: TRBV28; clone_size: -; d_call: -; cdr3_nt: TGTGCCAGCACCCCCAGGGCAGGGGTGGGGTACGAGCAGTACTTC; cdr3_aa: CASTPRAGVGYEQYF
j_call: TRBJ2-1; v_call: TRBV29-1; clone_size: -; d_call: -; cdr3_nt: TGCAGCGTTAGGGGCCGACGCGATGAGCAGTTCTTC; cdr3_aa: CSVRGRRDEQFF
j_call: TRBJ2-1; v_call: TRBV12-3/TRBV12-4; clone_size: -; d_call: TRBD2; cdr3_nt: TGTGCCAGCAGGATCCGGGACGGGGGGGGCGATGAGCAGTTCTTC; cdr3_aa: CASRIRDGGGDEQFF
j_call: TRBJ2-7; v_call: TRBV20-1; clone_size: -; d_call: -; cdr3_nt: TGCAGTGCTTCGCGAGGGGCCTACGAGCAGTACTTC; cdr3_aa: CSASRGAYEQYF
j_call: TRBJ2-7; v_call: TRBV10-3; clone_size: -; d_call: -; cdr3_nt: TGTGCCATCAGTGAGTCGCGGCAGGGGGGGAACGAGCAGTACTTC; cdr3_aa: CAISESRQGGNEQYF
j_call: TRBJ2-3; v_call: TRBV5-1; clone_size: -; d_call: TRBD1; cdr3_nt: TGCGCCAGCAGCCAGGGACAGGTTCGCACAGATACGCAGTATTTT; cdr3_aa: CASSQGQVRTDTQYF
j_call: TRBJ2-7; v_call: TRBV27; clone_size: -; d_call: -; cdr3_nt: TGTGCCAGCAGTTCTCTAGCGCGCTACGAGCAGTACTTC; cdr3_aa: CASSSLARYEQYF
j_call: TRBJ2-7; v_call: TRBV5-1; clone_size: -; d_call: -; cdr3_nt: TGCGCCAGCAGCTTGTGGACAGAGACCTACGAGCAGTACTTC; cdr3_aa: CASSLWTETYEQYF
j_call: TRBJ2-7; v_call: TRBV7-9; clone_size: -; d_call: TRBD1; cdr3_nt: TGTGCCAGCAACTATAGGTGGCAAAGACAGGGGTTCTACGAGCAGTACTTC; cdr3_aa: CASNYRWQRQGFYEQYF
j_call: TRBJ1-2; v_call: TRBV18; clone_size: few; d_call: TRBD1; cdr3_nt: TGTGCCAGCTCACCCCGACAGGGAGGGCACTATGGCTACACCTTC; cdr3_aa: CASSPRQGGHYGYTF
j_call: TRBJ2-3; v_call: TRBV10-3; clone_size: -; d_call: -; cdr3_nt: TGTGCCACGAGGGCGGGAATCGCAGATACGCAGTATTTT; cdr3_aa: CATRAGIADTQYF
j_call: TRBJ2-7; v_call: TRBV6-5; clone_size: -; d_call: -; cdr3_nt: TGTGCCGTGGGACGGGGGTACTCCTACGAGCAGTACTTC; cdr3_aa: CAVGRGYSYEQYF
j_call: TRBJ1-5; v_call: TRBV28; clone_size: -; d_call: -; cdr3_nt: TGTGCCAGCCATACCACTAATCAGCCCCAGCATTTT; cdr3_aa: CASHTTNQPQHF
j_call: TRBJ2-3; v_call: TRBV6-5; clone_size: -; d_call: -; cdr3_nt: TGTGCCAGCGCCCCCCACATTAGCGAGGGGGGCGATACGCAGTATTTT; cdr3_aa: CASAPHISEGGDTQYF